This passage covers 32 T cell receptor beta chains from one sample sequenced in a study of molecular identifiers for immune sequencing clone quantification. Using its own MiXCR run on the PCR reads, TCRdb lists one record per CDR3 protein. The profile shows 90,000 or so distinct CDR3 sequences, about 21% of them singletons. The specimen was naive CD8+ T cells from blood, with Jurkat cell RNA spiked in. Noted subset: FACS-sorted CD8+CD4-CCR7+CD45RA+ naive T cells. The receptors stem from a human donor in good health. Some libraries in this study had Jurkat cell RNA spiked in.

This clonotype was seen a handful of times. This sequence joins TRBV15 and TRBJ2-7, with TRBD1 matching over 9 bases. Germline V gene lookup returns CDR1 LNHNV and CDR2 YYDKDF (reference sequence). The ends lost 8 bases at V and 2 bases at J; junction bases unmatched: 7. CDR3 size: 14 residues. The chain's CDR3 is CATPPWTGAYEQYF. The CDR3 DNA is TGTGCCACCCCTCCCTGGACAGGGGCCTACGAGCAGTACTTC.

A few counts support this clonotype. The rearrangement joins TRBV6-2 or TRBV6-3 to TRBJ2-7, with D perhaps matching TRBD1 (6 bases). The V gene's germline CDR1 is MNHEY and CDR2 SVGEGT. This CDR3 has 15 amino acids. V was clipped by 6 bases and J by 0 bases, with 15 bases between them. The CDR3 bases are TGTGCCAGCAGGCCCAACAGGGTAATCTCCTACGAGCAGTACTTC. Amino acid sequence: CASRPNRVISYEQYF.

This clonotype was seen a few times. This sequence joins TRBV7-8 and TRBJ2-1; D gene ambiguous. CDR3 length equals 13 residues. Germline V CDR1 and CDR2: SGHVS, FQNEAQ. Trimming removed 1 base at V and 12 bases at J, with 13 bases between. CDR3 sequence (DNA): TGTGCCAGCAGCTTAGGCTATGATAAGGGGCAGTTCTTC. Its protein product is CASSLGYDKGQFF. Supplemented by reference TRBV7-8 and TRBJ2-1, the full variable domain reads GAGVSQSPRYKVAKRGQDVALRCDPISGHVSLFWYQQALGQGPEFLTYFQNEAQLDKSGLPSDRFFAERPEGSVSTLKIQRTQQEDSAVYLCASSLGYDKGQFFGPGTRLTVL.

This clonotype was recorded many times. The J gene is TRBJ1-3, the V gene TRBV5-4; D unclear. The germline V gene has CDR1 SGHNT and CDR2 YYREEE (reference sequence). With 10 bases removed from V and 0 bases from J, the gap between germline ends came to 8 bases. This CDR3 is 12 amino acids long. As DNA, the CDR3 is TGTGCCGTCAGGAACTCTGGAAACACCATATATTTT. Encoded protein: CAVRNSGNTIYF.

This clonotype was detected only a few times. CDR3 sequence (DNA): TGTGCCAGCAGTAGGACCGCGGGGGTTAGCGGGGAGCTGTTTTTT. Amino acids: CASSRTAGVSGELFF. This chain uses TRBV2 with TRBJ2-2; TRBD2 agrees at 7 bases. Germline CDR1 SNHLY, CDR2 FYNNEI. This CDR3 spans 15 amino acids. V shed 5 bases and J 7 bases; nucleotides not matched to a gene: 10.

This clonotype appeared many times. The chain is built from TRBV7-9 and TRBJ1-1, with D perhaps TRBD1 (6 bases). Germline CDR1 SEHNR, CDR2 FQNEAQ (reference sequence). The CDR3 extends over 15 amino acids. The V gene lost 0 bases and the J gene lost 1 base, with 9 bases spanning the gap. This chain's CDR3 is CASSLAQGTNTEAFF. As DNA, the CDR3 is TGTGCCAGCAGCTTAGCGCAGGGGACGAACACTGAAGCTTTCTTT.

A note on this clonotype: It may be a read error: a sequence one base away is much more abundant. The chain combines TRBV4-3 with TRBJ2-3, with D possibly matching TRBD1 (6 bases). Germline lookup yields CDR1 LGHNA and CDR2 YSLEER. The CDR3 totals 15 residues. The DNA of the CDR3 is TGCGCCGGCAGCCAAGGCACAGGGCACACAGATACGCAGTATTTT. It encodes CAGSQGTGHTDTQYF.

The rearrangement joins TRBV18 to TRBJ2-1, with D uncertain. Trimming cost V 2 bases and J 6 bases, with 2 bases left between them. The CDR3 runs to 11 residues. CDR1 and CDR2 (germline): KGHSH, LQKENI. CDR3 nucleotide sequence: TGTGCCAGCTCACCAACCAATGAGCAGTTCTTC. Its protein product is CASSPTNEQFF.

This clonotype was seen a single time. Given a much more abundant clone one base away, this may be a read error. The rearrangement links TRBV29-1 to TRBJ2-7; 8 positions agree with TRBD1. The CDR3 is 14 amino acids. Germline CDR1 is SQVTM and CDR2 is ANQGSEA. The DNA of the CDR3 is TGCAGCGTCCTCGACAGGGGCGATTACTACGAGCAGCACTTC. Translation: CSVLDRGDYYEQHF.

This clonotype was counted ten times or more. This chain uses TRBV11-2 with TRBJ2-4; D gene unclear. The CDR3 is 15 amino acids. Trimming took off 5 bases at V and 0 bases at J, with 11 bases between the two ends. The germline V gene has CDR1 SGHAT and CDR2 FQNNGV. In DNA, the CDR3 is TGTGCCAGCAGCCCCTCCCGGTTAGCCAAAAACATTCAGTACTTC. Its translation is CASSPSRLAKNIQYF.

The rearrangement uses TRBV7-6 and TRBJ2-5, with 10 nucleotides matching TRBD2. V was clipped by 5 bases and J by 0 bases; unmatched bases: 15. CDR1 is SGHVS, CDR2 FNYEAQ, per germline. The CDR3 spans 19 residues. The CDR3, as DNA: TGTGCCAGCAGCCGATTGACATATGAGCGGGAGGGACACCAAGAGACCCAGTACTTC. As protein: CASSRLTYEREGHQETQYF.

This clonotype was observed a single time. A much larger clone is a single base away; this may be a read error. This chain uses TRBV5-1 with TRBJ2-3; D gene uncertain. The germline CDR1 and CDR2 sequences are SGHRS and YFSETQ. Between the trimmed V and J ends, which lost 3 bases and 0 bases, there was a span of 11 bases. The CDR3 sequence is 15 residues long. The CDR3 region is CASSSYIPSTDTQYF. CDR3 DNA sequence: TGCGCCAGCAGCTCCTATATTCCTAGCACAGATACGCAGTATTTT.

This clonotype was counted only a few times. The chain recombines TRBV19 with TRBJ1-4; D not resolved. V lost 5 bases and J lost 4, with 5 bases in between. The CDR3 consists of 12 residues. Germline loops: CDR1 LNHDA, CDR2 SQIVND (reference sequence). CDR3 in amino acids: CASSLRNEKLFF. The CDR3 DNA follows: TGTGCCAGTAGTTTACGTAATGAAAAACTGTTTTTT.

The V call is TRBV12-5, the J call TRBJ2-7; no definite D call. Germline loops: CDR1 LGHNT, CDR2 FRNRAP. The CDR3 has 13 residues. Trimming shortened V by 1 base and J by 1 base, and 5 bases separated the two germline ends. The CDR3 sequence: CASGLGGSYEQYF. CDR3 coding DNA: TGTGCTAGTGGTTTGGGGGGTTCCTACGAGCAGTACTTC.

This clonotype was counted ten times or more. The chain uses TRBV27 and TRBJ2-7; no firm D call. Germline CDR1 and CDR2: MNHEY and SMNVEV (reference sequence). V lost 5 bases and J lost 0, with 17 bases in between. This CDR3 has 16 residues. The CDR3: CASSLTAPKNSYEQYF. CDR3 bases: TGTGCCAGCAGTCTCACCGCCCCGAAGAACTCCTACGAGCAGTACTTC.

In the case of this clonotype: This may come from a read error, since a much larger clone is one base off. The chain has TRBV29-1 and TRBJ2-1; 12 bases are shared with TRBD2. Trimming took 6 bases from V and 6 from J; bases not matched to a gene: 3. The CDR3 sequence is 13 residues long. From germline, CDR1 is SQVTM and CDR2 ANQGSEA. CDR3 DNA sequence: TGCAGCGTGCCACTAGCGGGGGGCAATGAGCAGTTCTTC. The encoded protein is CSVPLAGGNEQFF.

This clonotype was counted only a few times. V gene TRBV5-1 combines with J gene TRBJ2-7; D might be TRBD2 (6 bases). CDR3 length: 13 amino acids. The V gene lost 3 bases and the J gene lost 3 bases, with 10 bases spanning the gap. CDR1 SGHRS and CDR2 YFSETQ come from the germline V gene. DNA of the CDR3: TGCGCCAGCAGCTCCGGGGGTAGCTACGAGCAGTACTTC. Protein: CASSSGGSYEQYF.

This clonotype was seen ten or more times. The CDR3 DNA sequence: TGTGCCAGCAGCCCGGGACTTGACACTGAAGCTTTCTTT. It encodes CASSPGLDTEAFF. J is TRBJ1-1 and V is TRBV7-6; TRBD1 might be the D (5 bases). Trimming took 5 bases from V and 3 from J, leaving 10 bases between them. The V gene's germline CDR1 is SGHVS and CDR2 FNYEAQ. The CDR3 loop spans 13 amino acids. The full variable domain, with the rest looked up from reference TRBV7-6 and TRBJ1-1, is GAGVSQSPRYKVTKRGQDVALRCDPISGHVSLYWYRQALGQGPEFLTYFNYEAQQDKSGLPNDRFSAERPEGSISTLTIQRTEQRDSAMYRCASSPGLDTEAFFGQGTRLTVV.

This clonotype was observed a handful of times. The chain links TRBV4-3 to TRBJ2-1; D is tentatively TRBD1 or TRBD2 (5 bases each). The V gene lost 0 bases and the J gene lost 7 bases, with 22 bases spanning the gap. The length of the CDR3 is 18 residues. The germline V gene has CDR1 LGHNA and CDR2 YSLEER. The CDR3 sequence: CASSQDSGGGAPGNEQFF. Here the CDR3 DNA reads TGCGCCAGCAGCCAAGATTCGGGTGGGGGAGCGCCGGGGAATGAGCAGTTCTTC.

A few counts support this clonotype. The V and J genes are TRBV12-3 or TRBV12-4 and TRBJ1-2; TRBD1 matches 7 bases. J lost 3 bases, V lost 3 bases, and 4 bases had no gene match. The CDR3 has 14 amino acids. The CDR3 protein is CASSLGQWDYGYTF. The CDR3 DNA sequence: TGTGCCAGCAGTTTGGGACAGTGGGACTATGGCTACACCTTC.

The rearrangement uses TRBV27 and TRBJ1-6; D remains ambiguous. Looked up from germline, CDR1 is MNHEY and CDR2 is SMNVEV (reference sequence). Trimming took off 6 bases at V and 9 bases at J, with 15 bases between the two ends. This CDR3 comprises 14 residues. CDR3 sequence: CASSFEPLGSPLHF. In DNA, the CDR3 is TGTGCCAGCAGCTTTGAACCGCTAGGTTCACCCCTCCACTTT.

This clonotype was counted ten times or more. The chain has TRBV6-2 or TRBV6-3 and TRBJ2-3; D might be TRBD2 (5 bases). Germline CDR1 is MNHEY and CDR2 is SVGEGT. The CDR3 loop spans 17 amino acids. Trimming cost V 6 bases and J 3 bases, with 22 bases left between them. This CDR3 reads CASSMDLLDLSTDTQYF. The CDR3 bases are TGTGCCAGCAGCATGGACTTATTGGACCTTTCTACAGATACGCAGTATTTT.

Comment on this clonotype: The limits of the CDR3 on the DNA are not certain, so only TCRdb's listed CDR3 is given. The gene calls are TRBV7-8 and TRBJ1-4; the table calls TRBD1, which could not be checked here. In germline, CDR1 is SGHVS, CDR2 FQNEAQ. The CDR3 sequence runs 15 residues, both termini included. The CDR3 loop is CASSFGPGGNEKLFF.

A note on this clonotype: A much larger clone lies one base from this, so it may be a read error. The chain couples TRBV6-5 to TRBJ2-5, with D uncertain. The CDR3 is 16 residues long. Deletions cut 0 bases from V and 5 bases from J, with 16 bases between. The V gene's germline CDR1 is MNHEY and CDR2 SVGAGI. The CDR3 here is CASSYSVSVGFETQYF. DNA for the CDR3: TGTGCCAGCAGTTACTCCGTATCGGTTGGTTTCGAGACCCAGTACTTC.

At least ten counts were recorded for this clonotype. The chain has TRBV27 and TRBJ2-7; D unresolved. Trimming took 2 bases from V and 2 from J, leaving 10 bases between them. This CDR3 has 14 amino acids. Germline V gene lookup returns CDR1 MNHEY and CDR2 SMNVEV (reference sequence). The CDR3 here is CASSLRALAYEQYF. Written as DNA, the CDR3 is TGTGCCAGCAGTTTACGCGCCCTTGCCTACGAGCAGTACTTC.

The CDR3, as DNA: TGTGCCAGCTCACCGGAGGGAAGAACAGAGACCCAGTACTTC. Residues: CASSPEGRTETQYF. This rearrangement joins TRBV18 to TRBJ2-5, with D possibly being TRBD2 (6 bases). The V gene lost 3 bases and the J gene lost 4 bases, with 12 bases spanning the gap. CDR1 and CDR2 (germline): KGHSH, LQKENI. There are 14 residues in the CDR3. The variable domain in full, completed from reference TRBV18 and TRBJ2-5, reads NAGVMQNPRHLVRRRGQEARLRCSPMKGHSHVYWYRQLPEEGLKFMVYLQKENIIDESGMPKERFSAEFPKEGPSILRIQQVVRGDSAAYFCASSPEGRTETQYFGPGTRLLVL.

This clonotype was observed a handful of times. V gene TRBV29-1 combines with J gene TRBJ2-1; the D is unclear. V was shortened by 3 bases and J by 8 bases, with 11 bases between the two germline ends. Germline V gives CDR1 SQVTM, CDR2 ANQGSEA. This CDR3 is 12 amino acids long. DNA of the CDR3: TGCAGCGTTGAGGGCGTCTCGGATGAGCAGTTCTTC. The encoded protein is CSVEGVSDEQFF.

J is TRBJ2-1 and V is TRBV2; D uncertain. This CDR3 comprises 14 residues. V shed 7 bases and J shed 0 bases, with 10 bases lying between them. Germline V CDR1 and CDR2: SNHLY, FYNNEI. CDR3 loop: CASNQRSSYNEQFF. The CDR3 coding sequence is TGTGCCAGCAATCAAAGAAGCTCCTACAATGAGCAGTTCTTC.

As to this clonotype: Possible read error: a much larger clone is one base away. The V and J genes are TRBV19 and TRBJ2-3, with 9 bases lining up with TRBD1. The CDR3 spans 17 residues. Germline values: CDR1 LNHDA, CDR2 SQIVND (reference sequence). This CDR3 reads CASSASTGGPAADTRYF. For the CDR3, the DNA is TGTGCCAGTAGTGCCAGCACAGGGGGCCCCGCGGCAGATACGCGGTATTTT.

As regards this clonotype: Being one base from a much bigger clone, this may be a read error. This is likely a read error, given that the CDR3 carries no conserved phenylalanine or tryptophan at its end. The chain is built from TRBV28 and TRBJ1-5; the match to TRBD1 covers 7 bases. Germline loops: CDR1 MDHEN, CDR2 SYDVKM. With V trimmed by 7 bases and J by 1 base, 7 bases remained unmatched. This CDR3 has 15 amino acids. The DNA of the CDR3 is TGTGCCAGCACCAGAACAGGGGAAAGCAATCAGCCCCAGCATCTT. It codes for CASTRTGESNQPQHL.

Remarks on this clonotype: One end of the junction fails to match germline, which may point to a read error. CDR3 sequence reads: CATNRGGLGNRPQHF. DNA for the CDR3: TGTGCCACCAACCGCGGGGGGCTAGGCAATCGGCCCCAGCATTTT. The rearrangement links TRBV15 to TRBJ1-5, with D possibly being TRBD1 (6 bases). The CDR3 consists of 15 residues. Germline CDR1 LNHNV, CDR2 YYDKDF (reference sequence). Complete variable domain (other parts from reference TRBV15 and TRBJ1-5): DAMVIQNPRYQVTQFGKPVTLSCSQTLNHNVMYWYQQKSSQAPKLLFHYYDKDFNNEADTPDNFQSRRPNTSFCFLDIRSPGLGDTAMYLCATNRGGLGNRPQHFGDGTRLSIL.

This clonotype was seen a few times. The chain combines TRBV6-6 with TRBJ2-5; 7 positions agree with TRBD1. This CDR3 comprises 15 residues. Trimming took 6 bases from V and 0 from J; bases not matched to a gene: 7. The germline V gene has CDR1 MNHNY and CDR2 SVGAGI (reference sequence). CDR3 nucleotides: TGTGCCAGCAGCTATCAGACAGGGAACCAAGAGACCCAGTACTTC. This encodes CASSYQTGNQETQYF.